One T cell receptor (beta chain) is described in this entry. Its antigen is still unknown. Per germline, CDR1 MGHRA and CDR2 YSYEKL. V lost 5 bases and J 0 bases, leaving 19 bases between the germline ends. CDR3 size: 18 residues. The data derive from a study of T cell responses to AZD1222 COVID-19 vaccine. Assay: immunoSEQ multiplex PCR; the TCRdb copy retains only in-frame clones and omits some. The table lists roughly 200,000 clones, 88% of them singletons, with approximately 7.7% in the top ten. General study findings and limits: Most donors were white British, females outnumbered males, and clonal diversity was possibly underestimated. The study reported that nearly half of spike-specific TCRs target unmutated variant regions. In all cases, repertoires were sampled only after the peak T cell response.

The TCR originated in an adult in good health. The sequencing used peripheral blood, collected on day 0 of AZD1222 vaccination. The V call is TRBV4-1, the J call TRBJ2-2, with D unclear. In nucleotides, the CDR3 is TGCGCCAGCAGCAGTCGGCTTATGGGGAACGCGAACACCGGGGAGCTGTTTTTT. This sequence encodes CASSSRLMGNANTGELFF.